These T cell receptor beta chains were read from a single sample in a study of T cell responses to AZD1222 COVID-19 vaccine. Profiled with immunoSEQ multiplex PCR; TCRdb holds only in-frame clones, not every one. This sample has some 120,000 clones, with 85% to 90% found just once. The sequenced sample was peripheral blood, obtained on day 0 of AZD1222 vaccination. These receptors came from an adult in good health. CDR3s include the opening cysteine and the closing phenylalanine or tryptophan. The D gene is left open where the match is weak. The size of a clone is reported for some rows only, either as once, few or many, or as a class for expanded clones.

d_call: .
clone_size: .
j_call: TRBJ1-2
v_call: TRBV20-1
cdr3_nt: TGCAGTGCTAGAGAGCCAGCGGGCTACACCTTC
cdr3_aa: CSAREPAGYTF

d_call: .
clone_size: .
j_call: TRBJ1-2
v_call: TRBV2
cdr3_nt: TGTGCCAGCAGATCACAGACTGGGAACTATGGCTACACCTTC
cdr3_aa: CASRSQTGNYGYTF

d_call: .
clone_size: .
j_call: TRBJ2-1
v_call: TRBV11-2
cdr3_nt: TGTGCCAGCAGCTTAGAACAGAAGGGTCTCGGAAATGAGCAGTTCTTC
cdr3_aa: CASSLEQKGLGNEQFF

d_call: .
clone_size: .
j_call: TRBJ2-7
v_call: TRBV11-2
cdr3_nt: TGTGCCAGCAGCTCCGTTCGGAACTCCTACGAGCAGTACTTC
cdr3_aa: CASSSVRNSYEQYF

d_call: .
clone_size: .
j_call: TRBJ2-7
v_call: TRBV27
cdr3_nt: TGTGCCAGCAGTTTAATATCGGCCGGCCACGAGCAGTACTTC
cdr3_aa: CASSLISAGHEQYF

d_call: .
clone_size: once
j_call: TRBJ1-2
v_call: TRBV6-1
cdr3_nt: TGTGCCAGCAGTGAAGCGGGTCGGGGGGCAGAATATGGCTACACCTTC
cdr3_aa: CASSEAGRGAEYGYTF

d_call: .
clone_size: .
j_call: TRBJ1-5
v_call: TRBV24-1
cdr3_nt: TGTGCCACCAGTCTAGGGAACAATCAGCCCCAGCATTTT
cdr3_aa: CATSLGNNQPQHF

d_call: TRBD1
clone_size: .
j_call: TRBJ1-1
v_call: TRBV29-1
cdr3_nt: TGCAGCGTTGAATTCGGACAGGGGAACACTGAAGCTTTCTTT
cdr3_aa: CSVEFGQGNTEAFF

d_call: TRBD2
clone_size: .
j_call: TRBJ2-7
v_call: TRBV7-2
cdr3_nt: TGTGCCAGCAGCGTTTCTAGCGGTTACGAGCAGTACTTC
cdr3_aa: CASSVSSGYEQYF

d_call: .
clone_size: .
j_call: TRBJ2-1
v_call: TRBV9
cdr3_nt: TGTGCCAGCAGCGTAGGAGGGACAAGGAGGGCTGAGCAGTTCTTC
cdr3_aa: CASSVGGTRRAEQFF

d_call: TRBD1
clone_size: .
j_call: TRBJ1-1
v_call: TRBV7-9
cdr3_nt: TGTGCCAGCATCGGACAGGGGATGAACACTGAAGCTTTCTTT
cdr3_aa: CASIGQGMNTEAFF

d_call: TRBD1
clone_size: .
j_call: TRBJ1-2
v_call: TRBV18
cdr3_nt: TGTGCCAGCTCATTTCGACAGGGGGAAACGGATGGCTACACCTTC
cdr3_aa: CASSFRQGETDGYTF

d_call: TRBD2
clone_size: once
j_call: TRBJ2-7
v_call: TRBV5-4
cdr3_nt: TGTGCCAGCAGCTTGGGCGGGGGGCCGGGTTACGAGCAGTACTTC
cdr3_aa: CASSLGGGPGYEQYF

d_call: TRBD1
clone_size: .
j_call: TRBJ1-5
v_call: TRBV10-3
cdr3_nt: TGTGCCATCAGTATGACAGGGGGGATTAGCAATCAGCCCCAGCATTTT
cdr3_aa: CAISMTGGISNQPQHF

d_call: .
clone_size: .
j_call: TRBJ2-1
v_call: TRBV3-1/TRBV3-2
cdr3_nt: TGTGCCAGCAGTCGACCGGGAAACCCGCTGCAGTTCTTC
cdr3_aa: CASSRPGNPLQFF

d_call: .
clone_size: .
j_call: TRBJ2-5
v_call: TRBV2
cdr3_nt: TGTGCCAGCAGTACACAGGGGGGGGGATCGGAGACCCAGTACTTC
cdr3_aa: CASSTQGGGSETQYF

d_call: .
clone_size: .
j_call: TRBJ1-4
v_call: TRBV6-2/TRBV6-3
cdr3_nt: TGTGCCAGCAGTTACGGGGCCGGACCTAATGAAAAACTGTTTTTT
cdr3_aa: CASSYGAGPNEKLFF

d_call: TRBD1
clone_size: .
j_call: TRBJ2-7
v_call: TRBV2
cdr3_nt: TGTGCCAGCAGTGGACAGGGGCTCGACGAGCAGTACTTC
cdr3_aa: CASSGQGLDEQYF

d_call: .
clone_size: .
j_call: TRBJ1-5
v_call: TRBV4-3
cdr3_nt: TGCGCCAGCAGCCAAGGGTACAGCGGCAATCAGCCCCAGCATTTT
cdr3_aa: CASSQGYSGNQPQHF

d_call: TRBD1
clone_size: .
j_call: TRBJ1-1
v_call: TRBV27
cdr3_nt: TGTGCCAGCAGTTTATCGACGACAGGGGACACTGAAGCTTTCTTT
cdr3_aa: CASSLSTTGDTEAFF

d_call: .
clone_size: .
j_call: TRBJ1-2
v_call: TRBV3-1/TRBV3-2
cdr3_nt: TGTGCCAGCAGCCTCGACTCGTACTATGGCTACACCTTC
cdr3_aa: CASSLDSYYGYTF

d_call: .
clone_size: .
j_call: TRBJ1-1
v_call: TRBV12-3/TRBV12-4
cdr3_nt: TGTGCCAGCAGTTTATCCCGGGTTGAAGCTTTCTTT
cdr3_aa: CASSLSRVEAFF

d_call: .
clone_size: .
j_call: TRBJ2-3
v_call: TRBV11-2
cdr3_nt: TGTGCCAGCAGCTTAGTCCCGGGGACCATCACAGATACGCAGTATTTT
cdr3_aa: CASSLVPGTITDTQYF

d_call: .
clone_size: .
j_call: TRBJ1-6
v_call: TRBV3-1/TRBV3-2
cdr3_nt: TGTGCCAGCAGCCCGCAGGGACCCTCCTATAATTCACCCCTCCACTTT
cdr3_aa: CASSPQGPSYNSPLHF

d_call: .
clone_size: .
j_call: TRBJ2-3
v_call: TRBV7-6
cdr3_nt: TGTGCCAGCAGTCGGGGCGGGGGCACAGATACGCAGTATTTT
cdr3_aa: CASSRGGGTDTQYF

d_call: .
clone_size: few
j_call: TRBJ1-1
v_call: TRBV6-2/TRBV6-3
cdr3_nt: TGTGCCAGCAGTTACGCAGGGGTGAACACTGAAGCTTTCTTT
cdr3_aa: CASSYAGVNTEAFF

d_call: TRBD2
clone_size: .
j_call: TRBJ2-2
v_call: TRBV19
cdr3_nt: TGTGCCAGTAGTATGATCGGGGGGGCCGGGGAGCTGTTTTTT
cdr3_aa: CASSMIGGAGELFF

d_call: .
clone_size: .
j_call: TRBJ2-1
v_call: TRBV11-3
cdr3_nt: TGTGCCAGCAGCAAAGGGGGGGGCTCCTACAATGAGCAGTTCTTC
cdr3_aa: CASSKGGGSYNEQFF

d_call: .
clone_size: few
j_call: TRBJ1-6
v_call: TRBV30
cdr3_nt: TGTGCCTGGCAGCGGGGGGCCAATTCACCCCTCCACTTT
cdr3_aa: CAWQRGANSPLHF

d_call: .
clone_size: .
j_call: TRBJ2-3
v_call: TRBV7-2
cdr3_nt: TGTGCCAGCAGCTATTCGGGATTGGGGGGAACAGATACGCAGTATTTT
cdr3_aa: CASSYSGLGGTDTQYF

d_call: TRBD2
clone_size: .
j_call: TRBJ2-3
v_call: TRBV20-1
cdr3_nt: TGCAGTGCTAGTTCAGTAGGAGGGGGGAGCGGGAGGCCCGGCACAGATACGCAGTATTTT
cdr3_aa: CSASSVGGGSGRPGTDTQYF

d_call: TRBD1
clone_size: .
j_call: TRBJ1-2
v_call: TRBV30
cdr3_nt: TGTGCCTGGAGTCACAACGACAGGGGGCTTGGCTATGGCTACACCTTC
cdr3_aa: CAWSHNDRGLGYGYTF

d_call: .
clone_size: .
j_call: TRBJ1-2
v_call: TRBV6-6
cdr3_nt: TGTGCCAGCAGTTACCTTAAGACCTCTAACTATGGCTACACCTTC
cdr3_aa: CASSYLKTSNYGYTF

d_call: TRBD1
clone_size: .
j_call: TRBJ1-6
v_call: TRBV27
cdr3_nt: TGTGCCAGCAGTTTATCCATGACAGGGGGATGGTCACCCCTCCACTTT
cdr3_aa: CASSLSMTGGWSPLHF

d_call: .
clone_size: once
j_call: TRBJ1-1
v_call: TRBV30
cdr3_nt: TGTGCCTGGAGTACTCAGGCGGACACTGAAGCTTTCTTT
cdr3_aa: CAWSTQADTEAFF

d_call: .
clone_size: few
j_call: TRBJ1-1
v_call: TRBV3-1/TRBV3-2
cdr3_nt: TGTGCCAGCAGCCGGGCAGGGGCTGAAGCTTTCTTT
cdr3_aa: CASSRAGAEAFF

d_call: TRBD1
clone_size: .
j_call: TRBJ1-2
v_call: TRBV6-4
cdr3_nt: TGTGCCAGCAGTGACTTGGGGACAGACCGATACTATGGCTACACCTTC
cdr3_aa: CASSDLGTDRYYGYTF

d_call: TRBD1
clone_size: .
j_call: TRBJ1-2
v_call: TRBV3-1/TRBV3-2
cdr3_nt: TGTGCCAGCAGCCCAACAAGGACAGGATATGGCTACACCTTC
cdr3_aa: CASSPTRTGYGYTF

d_call: .
clone_size: .
j_call: TRBJ1-6
v_call: TRBV27
cdr3_nt: TGTGCCAGCAGTTTATATGGGTGGGCAGGGACCTCCTATAATTCACCCCTCCACTTT
cdr3_aa: CASSLYGWAGTSYNSPLHF

d_call: TRBD2
clone_size: once
j_call: TRBJ2-6
v_call: TRBV6-6
cdr3_nt: TGTGCCAGCAGCCACTCTAAAGTTTTAAGCGGGAGGGTTGGGGCCAACGTCCTGACTTTC
cdr3_aa: CASSHSKVLSGRVGANVLTF

d_call: .
clone_size: .
j_call: TRBJ1-1
v_call: TRBV6-5
cdr3_nt: TGTGCGAACAGGAGGGGCTGGGGGGGAGCTTTCTTT
cdr3_aa: CANRRGWGGAFF

d_call: .
clone_size: once
j_call: TRBJ1-1
v_call: TRBV11-2
cdr3_nt: TGTGCCAACGAGATTGACCCACGGGAGGGTCGGATGGCTTTCTTT
cdr3_aa: CANEIDPREGRMAFF

d_call: .
clone_size: .
j_call: TRBJ2-7
v_call: TRBV2
cdr3_nt: TGTGCCAGCACCGCGCATGAGGAGCAGTACTTC
cdr3_aa: CASTAHEEQYF

d_call: .
clone_size: .
j_call: TRBJ1-1
v_call: TRBV5-8
cdr3_nt: TGTGCCAGCAGCTCACACGTGGGCTCCCTCAATGCGGACTTT
cdr3_aa: CASSSHVGSLNADF

d_call: .
clone_size: .
j_call: TRBJ2-1
v_call: TRBV7-7
cdr3_nt: TGTGCCAGCAGCTCCCTTGGGGGGGCAGAGGAGCAGTTCTTC
cdr3_aa: CASSSLGGAEEQFF

d_call: .
clone_size: once
j_call: TRBJ1-1
v_call: TRBV7-9
cdr3_nt: TGTGCCAGCAGCCCCATAGCGAACACTGAAGCTTTCTTT
cdr3_aa: CASSPIANTEAFF